Below are 28 T cell receptor beta chains sequenced from a single sample in a study of identical twins. From the 5' RACE reads, TCRdb called clonotypes with MiXCR, one entry per CDR3 protein. The repertoire holds about 470,000 distinct CDR3 sequences, with roughly 24% as singletons. Separately, the same data were catalogued under a study of T cells expressing NK-cell markers.

Sequencing used CD4+ T cells sorted from blood. These TCRs come from a woman between 18 and 30 years old in good health.

The sample holds a few counts of this clonotype. V and J are TRBV5-1 and TRBJ2-7, with D unresolved. V dropped 4 bases and J dropped 7 bases, with 15 bases sitting between them. Germline values: CDR1 SGHRS, CDR2 YFSETQ. The CDR3 is made up of 13 amino acids. In DNA, the CDR3 is TGCGCCAGCAGCCCCGGGCAGAGAGGTGAGCAGTACTTC. Protein: CASSPGQRGEQYF.

CDR3 in amino acids: CSARVLARRAHEQFF. The CDR3 DNA reads as TGCAGTGCTAGAGTCCTAGCGCGGAGGGCCCATGAGCAGTTCTTC. This rearrangement joins TRBV20-1 to TRBJ2-1; TRBD2 is a possible D gene (6 bases). The CDR3 is made up of 15 amino acids. The V gene's germline CDR1 is DFQATT and CDR2 SNEGSKA (reference sequence). V lost 1 base, J lost 8 bases, and 18 bases lay in between.

The V call is TRBV5-1, the J call TRBJ2-3; TRBD1 agrees at 7 bases. The CDR3 loop spans 15 amino acids. V gave up 2 bases and J gave up 0 bases; unmatched junction bases: 3. Germline V gene lookup returns CDR1 SGHRS and CDR2 YFSETQ. The CDR3 protein is CASSFDRASTDTQYF. The CDR3 DNA is TGCGCCAGCAGCTTTGACAGGGCTAGCACAGATACGCAGTATTTT.

The J gene is TRBJ2-5, the V gene TRBV3-1, with TRBD2 matching 8 bases. CDR1 and CDR2 from the germline V gene are LGHDT and YNNKEL (reference sequence). The CDR3 covers 14 residues. The trim removed 6 bases at V and 5 bases at J, leaving 8 bases unmatched. In DNA, the CDR3 is TGTGCCAGCAGTTCCTTTTCGGGAGGGGAGACCCAGTACTTC. It translates to CASSSFSGGETQYF.

The chain carries TRBV7-2 and TRBJ2-1; 8 bases fit TRBD2. In germline, CDR1 is SGHTA, CDR2 FQGNSA. This CDR3 has 15 residues. Trimming cost V 5 bases and J 7 bases; bases outside gene matches: 10. The CDR3 loop reads CASSPRRLAGNEQFF. CDR3 DNA sequence: TGTGCCAGCAGCCCCCGGCGGCTAGCGGGTAATGAGCAGTTCTTC.

The rearrangement joins TRBV20-1 to TRBJ2-1; 11 nucleotides align to TRBD2. The CDR3 totals 16 residues. The V gene end was trimmed by 0 bases and the J gene end by 8 bases; junction bases not matched to a gene: 9. The germline V gene encodes CDR1 DFQATT and CDR2 SNEGSKA (reference sequence). CDR3 region: CSARDRRLAGSDEQFF. CDR3 sequence (DNA): TGCAGTGCTAGAGATCGGAGACTAGCGGGAAGCGATGAGCAGTTCTTC.

This clonotype has more than one count but fewer than ten. The V call is TRBV5-1, the J call TRBJ2-3, with D possibly matching TRBD1 (5 bases). Trimming took off 5 bases at V and 5 bases at J, with 21 bases between the two ends. Germline V CDR1 and CDR2: SGHRS, YFSETQ. CDR3 length equals 16 residues. CDR3 sequence (DNA): TGCGCCAGCAGTTTGTACCCCGTGGGGCAGGGAGATACGCAGTATTTT. Protein product: CASSLYPVGQGDTQYF.

This clonotype has only a few counts. The chain combines TRBV11-3 with TRBJ2-7, with a weak D call TRBD1 (6 bases). From germline, CDR1 is SGHNT and CDR2 YENEEA. V lost 8 bases to trimming and J lost 3 bases, with 14 bases between them. The CDR3 length is 13 residues. This CDR3 reads CASATGSLYEQYF. DNA for the CDR3: TGTGCCAGCGCAACAGGGTCCCTCTACGAGCAGTACTTC. The variable domain in full, with the rest retrieved from reference TRBV11-3 and TRBJ2-7, is EAGVVQSPRYKIIEKKQPVAFWCNPISGHNTLYWYLQNLGQGPELLIRYENEEAVDDSQLPKDRFSAERLKGVDSTLKIQPAELGDSAVYLCASATGSLYEQYFGPGTRLTVT.

The V and J genes are TRBV7-2 and TRBJ2-3, with 7 bases aligning to TRBD2. V shed 5 bases and J 3 bases; nucleotides not matched to a gene: 8. The germline CDR1 and CDR2 sequences are SGHTA and FQGNSA. CDR3 length: 15 amino acids. CDR3 in amino acids: CASSPRLARTDTQYF. In DNA form, the CDR3 reads TGTGCCAGCAGCCCCAGACTAGCACGGACAGATACGCAGTATTTT. The full variable domain, rest sourced from reference TRBV7-2 and TRBJ2-3, is GAGVSQSPSNKVTEKGKDVELRCDPISGHTALYWYRQSLGQGLEFLIYFQGNSAPDKSGLPSDRFSAERTGGSVSTLTIQRTQQEDSAVYLCASSPRLARTDTQYFGPGTRLTVL.

The rearrangement links TRBV10-1 to TRBJ2-3; 11 positions agree with TRBD2. The trim removed 3 bases at V and 4 bases at J, leaving 15 bases unmatched. Germline lookup yields CDR1 WNHNN and CDR2 SYGVQD (reference sequence). The CDR3 spans 19 residues. The DNA of the CDR3 is TGCGCCAGCAGTGATGGAGGGACTAGCGGTGGCGGGGTCTCAGATACGCAGTATTTT. Encoded protein: CASSDGGTSGGGVSDTQYF.

This clonotype has a handful of counts. This chain uses TRBV5-8 with TRBJ2-7; 9 bases are a match to TRBD1. The CDR3 spans 16 residues. J gave up 3 bases and V 6 bases, and 13 bases lay outside the gene matches. CDR1 SGHTS and CDR2 YDEGEE come from the germline V gene. CDR3 amino acids: CASTNCRDRECYEQYF. In DNA, the CDR3 is TGTGCCAGCACCAATTGCCGGGACAGGGAATGCTACGAGCAGTACTTC.

The chain uses TRBV4-1 and TRBJ2-5; no clear D gene. The V gene lost 8 bases and the J gene lost 2 bases, with 21 bases spanning the gap. From germline, CDR1 is MGHRA and CDR2 YSYEKL. This CDR3 spans 16 amino acids. The CDR3 here is CASSPFVLGEQETQYF. As DNA, the CDR3 is TGCGCCAGCTCCCCCTTCGTTCTAGGTGAACAAGAGACCCAGTACTTC.

The rearrangement uses TRBV6-1 and TRBJ1-2, with 11 bases that match TRBD1. The CDR3 has 15 residues. Germline CDR1 and CDR2: MNHNS and SASEGT. Trimming took 0 bases from V and 7 from J; bases not matched to a gene: 4. The CDR3 loop reads CASSEAAGQGVGYTF. CDR3 in DNA: TGTGCCAGCAGTGAAGCGGCGGGACAGGGGGTTGGCTACACCTTC.

This rearrangement joins TRBV11-2 to TRBJ2-3; TRBD2 agrees at 8 bases. V lost 4 bases, J lost 4 bases, and 1 base stayed unmatched. Germline CDR1 is SGHAT and CDR2 is FQNNGV. There are 13 residues in the CDR3. CDR3 sequence: CASSSAGADTQYF. For the CDR3, the DNA is TGTGCCAGCAGCTCAGCGGGGGCAGATACGCAGTATTTT.

This clonotype has a handful of counts. The chain carries TRBV29-1 and TRBJ1-1; D ambiguous. CDR1 SQVTM and CDR2 ANQGSEA come from the germline V gene. This CDR3 is 12 amino acids long. V shed 3 bases and J shed 4 bases, with 9 bases lying between them. The CDR3 sequence: CSVEGILTEAFF. For the CDR3, the DNA is TGCAGCGTTGAGGGCATTCTCACTGAAGCTTTCTTT.

This clonotype was detected many times. The DNA for the CDR3 is TGCAGCGTTGAAAAAGGGAATCAAGAGACCCAGTACTTC. Its translation is CSVEKGNQETQYF. The gene calls are TRBV29-1 and TRBJ2-5, with D unclear. The germline gives CDR1 SQVTM, CDR2 ANQGSEA. There are 13 residues in the CDR3. Trimming removed 2 bases at V and 2 bases at J, with 9 bases between.

This clonotype was counted only a few times. The chain couples TRBV25-1 to TRBJ2-3, with 7 positions matching TRBD2. Germline CDR1 MGHDK, CDR2 SYGVNS. The CDR3 has 14 amino acids. With V trimmed by 1 base and J by 6 bases, 4 bases remained unmatched. The chain's CDR3 is CASSEWTSTDTQYF. The CDR3 coding sequence is TGTGCCAGCAGTGAATGGACTAGTACCGATACGCAGTATTTT.

This chain joins TRBV6-1 and TRBJ1-4, with 10 positions matching TRBD1. V dropped 3 bases and J dropped 8; count of bases not matched to a gene: 6. CDR1 and CDR2 (germline): MNHNS, SASEGT. The CDR3 runs 15 residues. The CDR3 spells CASSDDRGRREKLFF. CDR3 DNA sequence: TGTGCCAGCAGTGACGACAGGGGGCGAAGAGAAAAACTGTTTTTT.

This clonotype was seen a handful of times. The chain recombines TRBV20-1 with TRBJ2-7, with D tentatively TRBD2 (5 bases). There are 11 residues in the CDR3. Per germline, CDR1 DFQATT and CDR2 SNEGSKA (reference sequence). The CDR3 is CSVEGFDEQYF. For the CDR3, the DNA is TGCAGCGTCGAGGGCTTCGACGAGCAGTACTTC.

The V call is TRBV6-1, the J call TRBJ2-5; no reliable D call. The germline V and J ends were trimmed by 7 bases and 6 bases, with 15 bases remaining between them. Germline V CDR1 and CDR2: MNHNS, SASEGT. The CDR3 contains 13 residues. In DNA, the CDR3 is TGTGCCAGCAATACGCGAAATTTAAAGACCCAGTACTTC. Its protein product is CASNTRNLKTQYF.

This clonotype appeared a few times. V usage is TRBV6-2 or TRBV6-3 and J usage is TRBJ2-5; D may be TRBD1 (6 bases). The CDR3 sequence is 13 residues long. Trimming removed 6 bases at V and 5 bases at J, with 13 bases between. Germline V CDR1 and CDR2: MNHEY, SVGEGT. DNA of the CDR3: TGTGCCAGCAGCCTACAGGGCACGGAGACCCAGTACTTC. It is translated as CASSLQGTETQYF.

Written as DNA, the CDR3 is TGTGCCAGCAGGCACAAGGGGTCAGGGGATAGCAATCAGCCCCAGCATTTT. It codes for CASRHKGSGDSNQPQHF. The J gene is TRBJ1-5, the V gene TRBV6-2 or TRBV6-3, with D perhaps TRBD1 (6 bases). CDR1 MNHEY and CDR2 SVGEGT come from the germline V gene. The V end lost 6 bases, the J end lost 0 bases, and 18 bases lay between the germline ends. The CDR3 sequence is 17 residues long.

The rearrangement joins TRBV20-1 to TRBJ2-3, with 7 bases aligning to TRBD1. Germline V CDR1 and CDR2: DFQATT, SNEGSKA (reference sequence). CDR3 length: 15 residues. The V and J ends lost 1 base and 3 bases, in that order; junction bases with no gene match: 7. In DNA, the CDR3 is TGCAGTGCTAGAGCTCCGGGACAGAATACAGATACGCAGTATTTT. Protein: CSARAPGQNTDTQYF.

The J gene is TRBJ2-1, the V gene TRBV7-9, with a tentative D call TRBD2 (5 bases). V shed 3 bases and J shed 6 bases, with 9 bases lying between them. Germline CDR1 is SEHNR and CDR2 is FQNEAQ (reference sequence). This CDR3 has 13 amino acids. The CDR3: CASSLAEVNEQFF. The CDR3 region has the DNA TGTGCCAGCAGCTTGGCGGAGGTCAATGAGCAGTTCTTC. The full variable domain, with the rest looked up from reference TRBV7-9 and TRBJ2-1, is DTGVSQNPRHKITKRGQNVTFRCDPISEHNRLYWYRQTLGQGPEFLTYFQNEAQLEKSRLLSDRFSAERPKGSFSTLEIQRTEQGDSAMYLCASSLAEVNEQFFGPGTRLTVL.

This clonotype was found many times. V is TRBV20-1 and J is TRBJ2-7, with D possibly matching TRBD2 (7 bases). The V gene's germline CDR1 is DFQATT and CDR2 SNEGSKA (reference sequence). The CDR3 extends over 12 amino acids. Here the CDR3 reads CSTRGASYEQYF. CDR3 in DNA: TGCTCCACACGGGGGGCCTCCTACGAGCAGTACTTC.

This clonotype was seen at least ten times. The chain joins TRBV20-1 to TRBJ1-1, with D hard to call. Germline lookup yields CDR1 DFQATT and CDR2 SNEGSKA (reference sequence). This CDR3 is built from 16 residues. The V and J ends lost 3 bases and 5 bases respectively, with 22 bases between them. CDR3 coding DNA: TGCAGTGCTAGGGGTCCGGGTAGAGGGAGTAGGACTGAAGCTTTCTTT. It encodes CSARGPGRGSRTEAFF.

This clonotype showed up just a few times. The J gene is TRBJ2-5, the V gene TRBV4-3, with 7 nucleotides matching TRBD2. CDR1 and CDR2 from the germline V gene are LGHNA and YSLEER. CDR3 length equals 14 residues. J lost 5 bases, V lost 0 bases, and 3 bases had no gene match. The CDR3 coding sequence is TGCGCCAGCAGCCAAGAAGGCGGGAGTGAGACCCAGTACTTC. Its translation: CASSQEGGSETQYF.

This clonotype came up a few times. The chain employs TRBV20-1 and TRBJ2-1; D may be TRBD1 or TRBD2 (6 bases each). Germline V lookup: CDR1 DFQATT, CDR2 SNEGSKA (reference sequence). The CDR3 covers 12 residues. The germline V and J ends were trimmed by 3 bases and 15 bases, with 18 bases remaining between them. The CDR3 coding sequence is TGCAGTGCTAGGTCAGGAGGGGGACTCCCGTTCTTC. Translating it yields CSARSGGGLPFF.